What follows are 27 T cell receptor beta chains derived from one specimen sequenced in a study of CD8 T cells in Susac syndrome. Random-hexamer reverse transcription was applied to roughly 0.45 to 1 ug RNA. TCRdb reanalysed the immunoSEQ multiplex PCR reads using MiXCR and keeps one entry per CDR3 protein. The data hold about 84,000 distinct CDR3 sequences, with roughly 95% observed a single time. The sample was CD8+ T cells from PBMCs. The receptors stem from a human donor with Susac syndrome.

The chain couples TRBV6-2 or TRBV6-3 to TRBJ2-3; TRBD2 matches at 13 bases. V gave up 5 bases and J gave up 9 bases; unmatched junction bases: 20. This CDR3 is built from 19 residues. Germline V lookup: CDR1 MNHEY, CDR2 SVGEGT. The CDR3 is CASSPLQTSGGPWDCTQYF. CDR3 DNA: TGTGCCAGCAGTCCCCTGCAGACTAGCGGGGGGCCATGGGACTGCACGCAGTATTTT.

As DNA, the CDR3 is TGTGCCAGCAGCGGGGGCGTAGGGTCCTACAATGAGCAGTTCTTC. Translation: CASSGGVGSYNEQFF. This chain connects TRBV9 to TRBJ2-1; D is perhaps TRBD1 (5 bases). The CDR3 covers 15 residues. Trimming stripped 3 bases from V and 1 base from J, with 11 bases between. The germline CDR1 and CDR2 sequences are SGDLS and YYNGEE.

In its sample, this clonotype was seen a few times. V gene TRBV4-1 combines with J gene TRBJ2-1; D remains ambiguous. The CDR3 totals 9 residues. The germline CDR1 and CDR2 sequences are MGHRA and YSYEKL. Trimming removed 8 bases at V and 8 bases at J, with 4 bases between. Written as DNA, the CDR3 is TGCGCCAGCGGAGATGAGCAGTTCTTC. Amino acids: CASGDEQFF.

The CDR3 nucleotides are TGTGCCAGCAGCTTCACCAGGGGCGATGAGCAGTTCTTC. Translating it yields CASSFTRGDEQFF. The rearrangement joins TRBV7-9 to TRBJ2-1, with a weak D call TRBD1 (6 bases). In germline, CDR1 is SEHNR, CDR2 FQNEAQ (reference sequence). There are 13 residues in the CDR3. V lost 3 bases and J 8 bases, leaving 11 bases between the germline ends.

This clonotype was detected a few times. This sequence joins TRBV5-4 and TRBJ1-1; D remains ambiguous. CDR1 and CDR2 from the germline V gene are SGHNT and YYREEE (reference sequence). Trimming cost V 3 bases and J 1 base, with 1 base left between them. This CDR3 contains 11 residues. The CDR3 DNA reads TGTGCCAGCAGCTCGAACACTGAAGCTTTCTTT. As protein: CASSSNTEAFF.

The chain combines TRBV9 with TRBJ2-5; D is uncertain. The germline gives CDR1 SGDLS, CDR2 YYNGEE. Trimming shortened V by 4 bases and J by 0 bases, and 7 bases separated the two germline ends. This CDR3 is 13 amino acids long. This CDR3 reads CASSPPNQETQYF. DNA of the CDR3: TGTGCCAGCAGCCCCCCGAACCAAGAGACCCAGTACTTC.

The gene calls are TRBV5-4 and TRBJ2-7; D not resolved. Trimming stripped 0 bases from V and 7 bases from J, with 5 bases between. Germline-derived CDR1 and CDR2 are SGHNT and YYREEE (reference sequence). The CDR3 length is 11 residues. CDR3 amino acids: CASSLVGEQYF. The CDR3 DNA is TGTGCCAGCAGCTTGGTGGGAGAGCAGTACTTC. The full variable domain, its missing parts supplied by reference TRBV5-4 and TRBJ2-7, is ETGVTQSPTHLIKTRGQQVTLRCSSQSGHNTVSWYQQALGQGPQFIFQYYREEENGRGNFPPRFSGLQFPNYSSELNVNALELDDSALYLCASSLVGEQYFGPGTRLTVT.

The V and J genes are TRBV27 and TRBJ1-6; no definite D call. Trimming left V 6 bases short and J 5 bases short, with 5 bases between. This CDR3 has 12 amino acids. CDR1 is MNHEY and CDR2 is SMNVEV in the germline V gene (reference sequence). This chain's CDR3 is CASSQNNSPLHF. Written as DNA, the CDR3 is TGTGCCAGCAGCCAGAATAATTCACCCCTCCACTTT.

This clonotype was detected once. The chain uses TRBV7-2 and TRBJ1-6; D remains unclear. Germline assignment: CDR1 SGHTA and CDR2 FQGNSA. This CDR3 has 14 residues. V lost 3 bases, J lost 6 bases, and 9 bases lay in between. Here the CDR3 reads CASSLEGSNSPLHF. As DNA, the CDR3 is TGTGCCAGCAGCTTGGAGGGATCTAATTCACCCCTCCACTTT. Complete variable domain (other parts from reference TRBV7-2 and TRBJ1-6): GAGVSQSPSNKVTEKGKDVELRCDPISGHTALYWYRQSLGQGLEFLIYFQGNSAPDKSGLPSDRFSAERTGGSVSTLTIQRTQQEDSAVYLCASSLEGSNSPLHFGNGTRLTVT.

The genes are TRBV18 and TRBJ2-3; TRBD2 matches 8 bases. The germline V gene encodes CDR1 KGHSH and CDR2 LQKENI. V was clipped by 3 bases and J by 4 bases; unmatched bases: 9. This CDR3 has 16 amino acids. The CDR3 nucleotides read TGTGCCAGCTCACCCCCAGAGCGGGAGACCGCAGATACGCAGTATTTT. Translating gives CASSPPERETADTQYF.

The sample holds one count of this clonotype. The chain joins TRBV7-3 to TRBJ2-3, with TRBD2 matching over 8 bases. Trimming cost V 6 bases and J 3 bases; bases outside gene matches: 5. The CDR3 runs 14 residues. The germline CDR1 and CDR2 sequences are SGHTA and FQGTGA. The CDR3 sequence: CASSSSGGTDTQYF. CDR3 sequence (DNA): TGTGCCAGCAGTTCCTCGGGGGGGACAGATACGCAGTATTTT.

The gene calls are TRBV4-3 and TRBJ2-1; 7 bases align to TRBD2. CDR3 length equals 13 residues. CDR1 and CDR2 from the germline V gene are LGHNA and YSLEER. With V trimmed by 1 base and J by 9 bases, 3 bases remained unmatched. CDR3 amino acids: CASSQGPSGEQFF. The CDR3 DNA reads as TGCGCCAGCAGCCAAGGCCCTAGCGGTGAGCAGTTCTTC.

The chain combines TRBV14 with TRBJ2-7; no clear D. The CDR3 covers 13 residues. V dropped 2 bases and J dropped 3 bases, with 8 bases sitting between them. Germline CDR1 and CDR2: SGHDN and FVKESK. The CDR3, as DNA: TGTGCCAGCAGCCAACTGATGGGCTACGAGCAGTACTTC. Translated, it gives CASSQLMGYEQYF.

The rearrangement uses TRBV30 and TRBJ1-5; TRBD1 agrees at 8 bases. This CDR3 spans 15 amino acids. Germline V lookup: CDR1 GTSNPN, CDR2 SVGIG (reference sequence). V was pared by 0 bases and J by 7 bases, with 8 bases of the junction left unmatched. The CDR3 region is CAWSVAGQGNQPQHF. The CDR3 nucleotides are TGTGCCTGGAGTGTGGCAGGACAGGGAAACCAGCCCCAGCATTTT.

The chain recombines TRBV13 with TRBJ2-1, with TRBD1 matching 7 bases. The V and J ends lost 5 bases and 10 bases, in that order; junction bases with no gene match: 14. CDR3 length: 15 residues. Germline CDR1 reads PRHDT; CDR2 reads FYEKMQ (reference sequence). CDR3 in DNA: TGTGCCAGCAGCCGACGACAGGGTAATAACTACGAGCAGTTCTTC. Encoded protein: CASSRRQGNNYEQFF.

V usage is TRBV27 and J usage is TRBJ2-5, with a weak D call TRBD1 (6 bases). The V and J ends lost 8 bases and 1 base respectively, with 11 bases between them. There are 13 residues in the CDR3. CDR1 and CDR2 (germline): MNHEY, SMNVEV (reference sequence). The DNA of the CDR3 is TGTGCCAGCGGTTGGACAGTCCAAGAGACCCAGTACTTC. It is translated as CASGWTVQETQYF.

The rearrangement links TRBV7-9 to TRBJ2-7, with D possibly being TRBD1 (6 bases). Germline V gives CDR1 SEHNR, CDR2 FQNEAQ (reference sequence). The V end lost 4 bases, the J end lost 2 bases, and 15 bases lay between the germline ends. The CDR3 covers 15 residues. The CDR3 sequence: CASSSLQGAPYEQYV. The CDR3 DNA reads TGTGCCAGCAGCTCATTACAGGGAGCACCCTACGAGCAGTACGTC.

This rearrangement joins TRBV29-1 to TRBJ2-2; D is unresolved. The germline gives CDR1 SQVTM, CDR2 ANQGSEA. The CDR3 covers 13 residues. V gave up 7 bases and J gave up 2 bases, with 11 bases separating them. The CDR3 sequence is CSAIDTNTGELFF. The CDR3, as DNA: TGCAGCGCTATAGACACCAACACCGGGGAGCTGTTTTTT.

The chain carries TRBV6-2 or TRBV6-3 and TRBJ1-1, with a possible D match to TRBD1 (6 bases). This CDR3 is built from 14 residues. Trimming left V 8 bases short and J 1 base short, with 14 bases between. Germline CDR1 MNHEY, CDR2 SVGEGT. CDR3 sequence: CASGHPDRNTEAFF. CDR3 bases: TGTGCCAGCGGCCACCCGGACAGGAACACTGAAGCTTTCTTT.

V is TRBV29-1 and J is TRBJ1-1, with a tentative D call TRBD1 (5 bases). V lost 7 bases, J lost 1 base, and 16 bases lay in between. The CDR3 covers 14 residues. Germline-derived CDR1 and CDR2 are SQVTM and ANQGSEA. Written as DNA, the CDR3 is TGCAGCGCGACCGATCAGGGTTGGAACACTGAAGCTTTCTTT. Encoded protein: CSATDQGWNTEAFF.

The chain links TRBV21-1 to TRBJ2-5; the table assigns TRBD1, which was not confirmed against the DNA. TRBV21-1 counts as a pseudogene. This CDR3 spans 17 amino acids. The DNA of the CDR3 is TGTGCCAGCAGCAAGGGGATGGGGACAGGGGCCCCAGAGACCCAGTACTTC. Its translation: CASSKGMGTGAPETQYF.

The V and J genes are TRBV20-1 and TRBJ1-1, with D perhaps matching TRBD1 (5 bases). The V end lost 3 bases, the J end lost 6 bases, and 8 bases lay between the germline ends. This CDR3 has 11 amino acids. Germline assignment: CDR1 DFQATT and CDR2 SNEGSKA (reference sequence). DNA for the CDR3: TGCAGTGCTAGTGGGGGAGCTGAAGCTTTCTTT. Amino acids: CSASGGAEAFF.

This chain joins TRBV29-1 and TRBJ2-7; D not certain. Germline CDR1 is SQVTM and CDR2 is ANQGSEA. The CDR3 is 13 amino acids. The ends were cut back, 7 bases at V and 2 bases at J, with 15 bases in the middle. The CDR3 DNA follows: TGCAGCGCTACGACTCTCGGCCCCTACGAGCAGTACGTC. Amino acids: CSATTLGPYEQYV.

The chain carries TRBV18 and TRBJ2-1, with no clear D. V lost 3 bases to trimming and J lost 4 bases, with 7 bases between them. Germline-derived CDR1 and CDR2 are KGHSH and LQKENI. This CDR3 has 13 residues. The CDR3 DNA reads as TGTGCCAGCTCACCCCAACCTTACAATGAGCAGTTCTTC. This encodes CASSPQPYNEQFF.

This chain joins TRBV20-1 and TRBJ2-1; 11 positions agree with TRBD1. The V segment lost 5 bases and the J segment 9 bases; nucleotides outside the gene matches: 9. The CDR3 has 14 residues. Germline V lookup: CDR1 DFQATT, CDR2 SNEGSKA (reference sequence). Here the CDR3 DNA reads TGCAGTGCTGAAACCCGGGACAGGGGGGTTGAGCAGTTCTTC. This codes for CSAETRDRGVEQFF.

The chain uses TRBV4-1 and TRBJ2-7; D uncertain. V lost 0 bases and J lost 0, with 9 bases in between. Germline CDR1 MGHRA, CDR2 YSYEKL. The CDR3 spans 15 residues. This CDR3 is CASSQEWTVSYEQYF. CDR3 DNA sequence: TGCGCCAGCAGCCAAGAATGGACCGTCTCCTACGAGCAGTACTTC.

This rearrangement joins TRBV11-3 to TRBJ2-5, with TRBD1 identical over 9 bases. The CDR3 is 13 residues long. The V gene end was trimmed by 5 bases and the J gene end by 3 bases; junction bases not matched to a gene: 1. Germline lookup yields CDR1 SGHNT and CDR2 YENEEA. The CDR3 nucleotides read TGTGCCAGCAGCCGGACAGGGGAAGAGACCCAGTACTTC. Translated, it gives CASSRTGEETQYF.